The 31 T cell receptor beta chains below come from one sample, sequenced in a study of OX40 agonist ivuxolimab in advanced cancers. The data were produced by immunoSEQ multiplex PCR, yet TCRdb's version contains in-frame clones alone and is incomplete. The sample lists 55,000 to 65,000 clones; approximately 90% were seen once. Material: CD4+ or CD8+ T cells sorted from blood, obtained in a trial of the OX40 agonist ivuxolimab. All receptors come from an adult with an advanced solid tumor such as melanoma, head and neck, liver or kidney cancer.

The gene calls are TRBV19 and TRBJ2-1; 7 bases match TRBD2. Looked up from germline, CDR1 is LNHDA and CDR2 is SQIVND (reference sequence). The junction had 10 bases not matched to a gene; V was cut back by 4 bases and J by 4 bases. The CDR3 contains 16 residues. The CDR3 DNA is TGTGCCAGTAGTAGTCAGGGCAGCGGGAAATACAATGAGCAGTTCTTC. This codes for CASSSQGSGKYNEQFF.

V and J are TRBV5-8 and TRBJ2-3, with 9 bases fitting TRBD1. V lost 4 bases to trimming and J lost 3 bases; unmatched junction nucleotides: 6. CDR1 is SGHTS, CDR2 YDEGEE, per germline. This CDR3 is 15 amino acids long. The CDR3 sequence: CASSLGQGRTDTQYF. CDR3 nucleotide sequence: TGTGCCAGCAGCCTCGGACAGGGGAGGACAGATACGCAGTATTTT. The variable domain in full, completed from reference TRBV5-8 and TRBJ2-3, reads EAGVTQSPTHLIKTRGQQATLRCSPISGHTSVYWYQQALGLGLQFLLWYDEGEERNRGNFPPRFSGRQFPNYSSELNVNALELEDSALYLCASSLGQGRTDTQYFGPGTRLTVL.

This clone has a single count. The rearrangement joins TRBV5-4 to TRBJ2-1; D unclear. V shed 3 bases and J shed 0 bases, with 7 bases lying between them. This CDR3 contains 14 residues. In germline, CDR1 is SGHNT, CDR2 YYREEE (reference sequence). CDR3 region: CASSSRGSYNEQFF. The CDR3 DNA reads as TGTGCCAGCAGCTCTCGCGGCTCCTACAATGAGCAGTTCTTC. Complete variable domain (other parts from reference TRBV5-4 and TRBJ2-1): ETGVTQSPTHLIKTRGQQVTLRCSSQSGHNTVSWYQQALGQGPQFIFQYYREEENGRGNFPPRFSGLQFPNYSSELNVNALELDDSALYLCASSSRGSYNEQFFGPGTRLTVL.

The chain couples TRBV27 to TRBJ2-5; D is ambiguous. Matching the DNA end better, TRBJ2-7 makes the J call doubtful. This CDR3 comprises 15 residues. Looked up from germline, CDR1 is MNHEY and CDR2 is SMNVEV (reference sequence). This CDR3 is CASSPRLFDSYEQYF. CDR3 in DNA: TGTGCCAGCAGTCCCCGACTTTTCGACTCCTACGAGCAGTACTTC.

The chain carries TRBV7-2 and TRBJ2-2, with unresolved D. V lost 3 bases and J lost 6, with 8 bases in between. CDR3 length equals 13 residues. Germline CDR1 and CDR2: SGHTA and FQGNSA. The CDR3 reads CASSFELAGELFF. CDR3 nucleotides: TGTGCCAGCAGCTTCGAGCTCGCCGGGGAGCTGTTTTTT.

This chain links TRBV7-2 with TRBJ2-3; D may match TRBD1 or TRBD2 (5 bases each). Germline CDR1 is SGHTA and CDR2 is FQGNSA. V was trimmed by 0 bases and J by 5 bases, leaving 12 bases between them. CDR3 size: 15 residues. For the CDR3, the DNA is TGTGCCAGCAGCTTAGCGGGACCCGGGGTAGATACGCAGTATTTT. This translates into CASSLAGPGVDTQYF.

This chain connects TRBV4-3 to TRBJ2-3, with 10 bases matching TRBD2. The CDR3 is made up of 16 amino acids. Germline V lookup: CDR1 LGHNA, CDR2 YSLEER. After removal of 1 base from V and 4 bases from J, the junction contained 5 bases not matched to a gene. This CDR3 is CASSQGLAGNADTQYF. CDR3 bases: TGCGCCAGCAGCCAAGGACTAGCGGGTAACGCAGATACGCAGTATTTT.

The V gene is TRBV19, the J gene TRBJ1-4; 7 bases align to TRBD1. Per the germline V gene, CDR1 is LNHDA and CDR2 is SQIVND (reference sequence). The CDR3 runs 14 residues. The junction had 7 bases not matched to a gene; V was cut back by 6 bases and J by 6 bases. The CDR3 loop reads CASRFGTADEKLFF. For the CDR3, the DNA is TGTGCCAGTAGGTTCGGGACAGCGGATGAAAAACTGTTTTTT.

This rearrangement joins TRBV18 to TRBJ2-7; TRBD1 agrees at 7 bases. Germline CDR1 KGHSH, CDR2 LQKENI. V lost 6 bases and J lost 5; bases outside the gene matches: 7. The length of the CDR3 is 13 residues. The CDR3 here is CASSQGVGDEQYF. In DNA, the CDR3 is TGTGCCAGCTCTCAGGGGGTAGGCGACGAGCAGTACTTC.

The J gene is TRBJ1-4, the V gene TRBV9; 7 nucleotides line up with TRBD1. This CDR3 has 13 amino acids. Germline assignment: CDR1 SGDLS and CDR2 YYNGEE. Germline trimming cut 4 bases from V and 11 bases from J; bases unmatched to any gene: 8. The CDR3 loop is CASSPRQGRKLFF. As DNA, the CDR3 is TGTGCCAGCAGCCCCCGACAGGGAAGGAAACTGTTTTTT.

The chain joins TRBV7-6 to TRBJ2-7; D is unresolved. Trimming pared 7 bases from V and 6 bases from J, leaving 19 bases between. Germline lookup yields CDR1 SGHVS and CDR2 FNYEAQ. This CDR3 has 14 residues. CDR3: CASTPPAALFEQYF. In DNA form, the CDR3 reads TGTGCCAGCACCCCACCCGCGGCCCTTTTCGAGCAGTACTTC.

V usage is TRBV7-9 and J usage is TRBJ2-1; the match to TRBD1 covers 12 bases. Per germline, CDR1 SEHNR and CDR2 FQNEAQ (reference sequence). Unmatched junction bases numbered 3, after V lost 5 bases and J lost 13 bases. The CDR3 is 12 amino acids. CDR3 nucleotide sequence: TGTGCCAGCAGCAGGGACAGGGGGCCTCAGTTCTTC. Its translation: CASSRDRGPQFF.

This clone was picked up a small number of times. The chain couples TRBV19 to TRBJ1-4, with TRBD1 matching 9 bases. CDR1 is LNHDA and CDR2 is SQIVND in the germline V gene (reference sequence). This CDR3 region has 15 residues. Trimming took 7 bases from V and 4 from J; bases not matched to a gene: 7. Here the CDR3 reads CASNDRGFGNEKLFF. The CDR3 DNA reads as TGTGCCAGTAATGACAGGGGGTTTGGTAATGAAAAACTGTTTTTT.

This clone was seen more than once but under ten times. This chain uses TRBV7-2 with TRBJ2-7, with a tentative D call TRBD2 (6 bases). Germline V lookup: CDR1 SGHTA, CDR2 FQGNSA. Trimming left V 6 bases short and J 1 base short, with 16 bases between. The CDR3 has 15 residues. The CDR3 nucleotides read TGTGCCAGCAGTCAAGGGGCAGGGACTTCCTACGAGCAGTACTTC. Protein product: CASSQGAGTSYEQYF.

The chain links TRBV11-2 to TRBJ1-4, with D maybe TRBD1 (6 bases). V lost 0 bases to trimming and J lost 0 bases, with 17 bases between them. Looked up from germline, CDR1 is SGHAT and CDR2 is FQNNGV. The CDR3 has 19 residues. Here the CDR3 reads CASSLDPGQTFATNEKLFF. Here the CDR3 DNA reads TGTGCCAGCAGCTTAGACCCCGGACAGACTTTTGCAACTAATGAAAAACTGTTTTTT.

The rearrangement joins TRBV19 to TRBJ2-5; D perhaps matches TRBD2 (5 bases). Germline V gene sequence: CDR1 LNHDA, CDR2 SQIVND (reference sequence). The V and J ends lost 2 bases and 0 bases respectively, with 13 bases between them. This CDR3 spans 16 amino acids. CDR3 sequence (DNA): TGTGCCAGTAGTATAAGGAGGCCTCAGTACCAAGAGACCCAGTACTTC. This translates into CASSIRRPQYQETQYF.

The chain employs TRBV19 and TRBJ1-2; D unresolved. The V end was cut by 5 bases, the J end by 8 bases, with 12 bases between. Germline V gives CDR1 LNHDA, CDR2 SQIVND (reference sequence). This CDR3 has 12 amino acids. The CDR3 DNA follows: TGTGCCAGTAGTCTAACACTGGACGGCTACACCTTC. The encoded protein is CASSLTLDGYTF.

The chain uses TRBV7-6 and TRBJ2-3, with 9 bases aligning to TRBD2. V dropped 1 base and J dropped 1; count of bases not matched to a gene: 6. The length of the CDR3 is 17 residues. Germline V gene lookup returns CDR1 SGHVS and CDR2 FNYEAQ. CDR3 in amino acids: CASSLGPRTSGTDTQYF. CDR3 bases: TGTGCCAGCAGCTTAGGGCCCCGGACTAGCGGCACAGATACGCAGTATTTT.

This clone was counted once. The chain links TRBV11-3 to TRBJ1-1; 10 bases are a match to TRBD1. J was trimmed by 4 bases and V by 5 bases; bases with no gene match: 7. From germline, CDR1 is SGHNT and CDR2 YENEEA. The CDR3 totals 15 residues. The CDR3 region is CASSTAGTGATEAFF. The CDR3 nucleotides are TGTGCCAGCAGCACCGCCGGGACAGGGGCCACTGAAGCTTTCTTT.

The CDR3 sequence is CASSGPNVPHEQYF. In nucleotides, the CDR3 is TGCGCCAGCTCAGGTCCCAACGTTCCCCACGAGCAGTACTTC. V and J are TRBV10-1 and TRBJ2-7, with D uncertain. Germline V gives CDR1 WNHNN, CDR2 SYGVQD (reference sequence). V was shortened by 8 bases and J by 5 bases, with 19 bases between the two germline ends. The CDR3 sequence is 14 residues long.

This clone was counted between two and nine times. The junction departs from the called germline gene at one end, perhaps through a read error. The gene calls are TRBV18 and TRBJ2-4; TRBD2 agrees at 8 bases. Germline values: CDR1 KGHSH, CDR2 LQKENI. The CDR3 runs to 12 residues. The CDR3 DNA reads TGTGCCAGCTCACCTAGCGGGACCCCTCCCCACTTC. Translating it yields CASSPSGTPPHF.

CDR3 region: CASGRQGVVDEQFF. The CDR3 region has the DNA TGTGCTAGTGGCCGACAGGGGGTCGTTGATGAGCAGTTCTTC. The chain carries TRBV12-5 and TRBJ2-1; 9 positions agree with TRBD1. The ends lost 6 bases at V and 8 bases at J; junction bases unmatched: 8. The CDR3 runs 14 residues. Germline CDR1 reads LGHNT; CDR2 reads FRNRAP.

CDR3 protein: CASRTSGKADTQYF. CDR3 bases: TGTGCCAGCCGGACTAGCGGGAAGGCAGATACGCAGTATTTT. This chain uses TRBV6-6 with TRBJ2-3, with TRBD2 matching over 12 bases. There are 14 residues in the CDR3. Looked up from germline, CDR1 is MNHNY and CDR2 is SVGAGI (reference sequence). V lost 8 bases, J lost 4 bases, and 4 bases stayed unmatched.

The chain uses TRBV2 and TRBJ1-1, with 9 bases that match TRBD1. Unmatched junction bases numbered 3, after V lost 2 bases and J lost 2 bases. The CDR3 spans 15 residues. Germline V CDR1 and CDR2: SNHLY, FYNNEI. CDR3 amino acids: CASSELGQGNTEAFF. CDR3 coding DNA: TGTGCCAGCAGTGAATTGGGACAGGGCAACACTGAAGCTTTCTTT.

This chain links TRBV28 with TRBJ2-7; TRBD2 agrees at 10 bases. V trimming: 6 bases; J trimming: 4 bases; junction bases outside the gene matches: 9. Germline V gives CDR1 MDHEN, CDR2 SYDVKM. The CDR3 length is 15 residues. CDR3 in DNA: TGTGCCAGCAGGGGAGCGGGAGGGCCGGGTTACGAGCAGTACTTC. Amino acids: CASRGAGGPGYEQYF.

The chain recombines TRBV30 with TRBJ2-3; either TRBD1 or TRBD2 may supply D (5 bases each). Trimming removed 2 bases at V and 12 bases at J, with 15 bases between. The germline CDR1 and CDR2 sequences are GTSNPN and SVGIG (reference sequence). The CDR3 length is 12 residues. The CDR3 coding sequence is TGTGCCTGGAGTAACCGTCCGGGACCTCAGTATTTT. As protein: CAWSNRPGPQYF.

The J gene is TRBJ2-1, the V gene TRBV5-4; 8 bases are a match to TRBD1. The CDR3 is made up of 16 amino acids. The ends lost 4 bases at V and 2 bases at J; junction bases unmatched: 8. Germline values: CDR1 SGHNT, CDR2 YYREEE (reference sequence). The CDR3 DNA sequence: TGTGCCAGCAGCCCCACCCCGGGACAGGCCTACAATGAGCAGTTCTTC. Amino acids: CASSPTPGQAYNEQFF.

This chain links TRBV6-6 with TRBJ1-5; D possibly corresponds to TRBD1 (5 bases). Germline lookup yields CDR1 MNHNY and CDR2 SVGAGI (reference sequence). V gave up 5 bases and J gave up 3 bases, with 14 bases separating them. The CDR3 is 15 amino acids. Written as DNA, the CDR3 is TGTGCCAGCAGTCATGGACAAGGCCCCAATCAGCCCCAGCATTTT. Residues: CASSHGQGPNQPQHF.

The chain recombines TRBV4-1 with TRBJ2-3, with 8 nucleotides matching TRBD1. CDR3 length equals 17 residues. Germline CDR1 reads MGHRA; CDR2 reads YSYEKL. V trimming: 0 bases; J trimming: 4 bases; junction bases outside the gene matches: 9. The CDR3 region has the DNA TGCGCCAGCAGCCAAGATGGGGCAGGGGGCGGGTCAGATACGCAGTATTTT. This gives the protein CASSQDGAGGGSDTQYF.

The chain uses TRBV7-9 and TRBJ2-7; TRBD1 agrees at 7 bases. The CDR3 is made up of 15 amino acids. The J segment lost 2 bases and the V segment lost 5 bases, leaving 9 bases of the junction unmatched. Germline CDR1 SEHNR, CDR2 FQNEAQ (reference sequence). The CDR3 spells CASSRTGQQTYEQYF. The CDR3 DNA is TGTGCCAGCAGCAGGACAGGACAGCAAACCTACGAGCAGTACTTC.

The chain couples TRBV10-2 to TRBJ2-7; unclear D gene. V lost 3 bases to trimming and J lost 6 bases, with 6 bases between them. Germline CDR1 WSHSY, CDR2 SAAADI. The CDR3 has 11 amino acids. The CDR3 DNA reads TGCGCCAGCAGTGAAGGAATCGAGCAGTACTTC. This sequence encodes CASSEGIEQYF.